This T cell receptor (beta chain) was documented in a study of T-cell reconstitution after alpha-beta-depleted transplantation in children. This clonotype showed up many times. The antigen is undetermined. The CDR3 extends over 16 amino acids. The V end lost 1 base, the J end lost 4 bases, and 17 bases lay between the germline ends. Germline V gives CDR1 SNHLY, CDR2 FYNNEI. Points from the study as a whole: One year after transplant, T-cell counts and diversity came mostly from newly produced T cells.

Unique molecular identifiers were incorporated during preparation of the TCRbeta library. A single record per CDR3 protein comes from TCRdb applying MiXCR to the PCR reads. The sample lists over 200,000 distinct CDR3 sequences, roughly 18% occurring once. V gene TRBV2 combines with J gene TRBJ2-7; weak D call: TRBD2 (5 bases). The material was PBMCs, mostly from graft donor cells, obtained 360 days after TCRalphabeta/CD19-depleted stem cell transplant. The receptor was isolated from a male patient aged 2-15 years who had a stem cell transplant for acute lymphoblastic leukemia, so the T cells may come from the graft donor. In DNA form, the CDR3 reads TGTGCCAGCAGTGAAGTGGGGTTTAGTAGCGTGTACGAGCAGTACTTC. Translated, it gives CASSEVGFSSVYEQYF.